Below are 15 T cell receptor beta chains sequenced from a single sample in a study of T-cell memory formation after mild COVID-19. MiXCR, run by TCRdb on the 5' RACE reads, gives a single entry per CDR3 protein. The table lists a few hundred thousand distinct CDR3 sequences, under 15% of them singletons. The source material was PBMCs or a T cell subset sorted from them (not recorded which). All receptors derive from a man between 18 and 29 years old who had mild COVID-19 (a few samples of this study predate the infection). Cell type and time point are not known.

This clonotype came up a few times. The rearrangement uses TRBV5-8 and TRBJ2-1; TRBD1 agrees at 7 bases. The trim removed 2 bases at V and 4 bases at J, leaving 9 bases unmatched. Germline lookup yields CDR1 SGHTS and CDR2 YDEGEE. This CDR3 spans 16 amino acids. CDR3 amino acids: CASSLETGTEYNEQFF. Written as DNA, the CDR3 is TGTGCCAGCAGCTTAGAAACCGGGACAGAGTACAATGAGCAGTTCTTC.

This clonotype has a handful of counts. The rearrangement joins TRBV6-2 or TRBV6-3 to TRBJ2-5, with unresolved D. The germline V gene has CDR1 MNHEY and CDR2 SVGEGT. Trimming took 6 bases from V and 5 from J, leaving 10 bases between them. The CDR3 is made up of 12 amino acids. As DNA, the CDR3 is TGTGCCAGCAGCTCCCTGCCTGAGACCCAGTACTTC. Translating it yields CASSSLPETQYF.

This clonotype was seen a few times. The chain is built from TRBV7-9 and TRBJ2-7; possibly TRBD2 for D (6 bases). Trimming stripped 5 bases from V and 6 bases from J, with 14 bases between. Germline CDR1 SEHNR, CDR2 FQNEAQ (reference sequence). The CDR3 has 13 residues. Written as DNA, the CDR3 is TGTGCCAGCAGCCCTACGATGGGGGGCGAGCAGTACTTC. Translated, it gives CASSPTMGGEQYF.

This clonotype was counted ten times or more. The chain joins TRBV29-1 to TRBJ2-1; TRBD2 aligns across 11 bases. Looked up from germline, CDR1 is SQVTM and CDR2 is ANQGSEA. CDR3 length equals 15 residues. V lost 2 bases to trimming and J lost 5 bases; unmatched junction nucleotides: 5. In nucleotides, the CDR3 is TGCAGCGTTGAACTGGAGACTAGCGGGGACAATGAGCAGTTCTTC. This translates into CSVELETSGDNEQFF.

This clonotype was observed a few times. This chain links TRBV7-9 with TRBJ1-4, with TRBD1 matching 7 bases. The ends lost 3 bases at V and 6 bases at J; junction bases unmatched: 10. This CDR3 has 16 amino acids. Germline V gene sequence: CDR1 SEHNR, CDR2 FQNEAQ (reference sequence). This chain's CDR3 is CASSFAGTALDEKLFF. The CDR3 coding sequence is TGTGCCAGCAGCTTCGCCGGGACAGCGCTAGATGAAAAACTGTTTTTT.

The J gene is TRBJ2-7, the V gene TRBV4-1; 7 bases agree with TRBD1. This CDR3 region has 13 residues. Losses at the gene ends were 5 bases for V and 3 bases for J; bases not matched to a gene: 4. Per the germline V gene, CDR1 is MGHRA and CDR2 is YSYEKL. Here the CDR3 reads CASSSRDSYEQYF. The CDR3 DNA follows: TGCGCCAGCAGCAGCCGGGACAGCTACGAGCAGTACTTC.

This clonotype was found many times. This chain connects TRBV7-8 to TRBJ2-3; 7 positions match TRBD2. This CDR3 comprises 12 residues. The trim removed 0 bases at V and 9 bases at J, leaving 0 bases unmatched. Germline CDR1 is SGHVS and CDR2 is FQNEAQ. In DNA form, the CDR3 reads TGTGCCAGCAGCTTAGCGGGAGGGACGCAGTATTTT. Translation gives CASSLAGGTQYF. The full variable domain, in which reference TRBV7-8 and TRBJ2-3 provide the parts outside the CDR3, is GAGVSQSPRYKVAKRGQDVALRCDPISGHVSLFWYQQALGQGPEFLTYFQNEAQLDKSGLPSDRFFAERPEGSVSTLKIQRTQQEDSAVYLCASSLAGGTQYFGPGTRLTVL.

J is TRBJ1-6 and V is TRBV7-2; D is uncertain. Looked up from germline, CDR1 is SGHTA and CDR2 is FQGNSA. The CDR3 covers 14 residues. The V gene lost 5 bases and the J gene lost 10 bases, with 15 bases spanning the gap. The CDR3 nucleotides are TGTGCCAGCAGCAGCACTCGGGGATCCTCACCCCTCCACTTT. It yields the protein CASSSTRGSSPLHF.

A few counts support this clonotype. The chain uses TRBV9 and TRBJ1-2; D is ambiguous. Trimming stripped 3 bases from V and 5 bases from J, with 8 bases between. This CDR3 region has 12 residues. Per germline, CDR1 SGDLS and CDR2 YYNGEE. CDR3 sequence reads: CASSAGGYGYTF. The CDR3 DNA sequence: TGTGCCAGCAGCGCCGGAGGTTATGGCTACACCTTC. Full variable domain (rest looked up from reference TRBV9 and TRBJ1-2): DSGVTQTPKHLITATGQRVTLRCSPRSGDLSVYWYQQSLDQGLQFLIQYYNGEERAKGNILERFSAQQFPDLHSELNLSSLELGDSALYFCASSAGGYGYTFGSGTRLTVV.

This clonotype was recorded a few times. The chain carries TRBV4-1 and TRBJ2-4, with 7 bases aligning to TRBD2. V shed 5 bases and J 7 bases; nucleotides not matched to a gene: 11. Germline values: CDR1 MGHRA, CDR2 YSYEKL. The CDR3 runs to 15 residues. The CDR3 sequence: CASSLGRGVLNIQYF. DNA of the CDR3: TGCGCCAGCAGCTTGGGCCGGGGGGTTCTGAACATTCAGTACTTC.

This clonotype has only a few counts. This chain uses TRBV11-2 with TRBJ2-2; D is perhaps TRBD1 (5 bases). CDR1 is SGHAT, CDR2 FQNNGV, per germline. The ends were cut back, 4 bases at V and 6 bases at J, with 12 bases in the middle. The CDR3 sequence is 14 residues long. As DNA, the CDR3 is TGTGCCAGCAGCTCGACAGTTGATCCCGGGGAGCTGTTTTTT. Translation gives CASSSTVDPGELFF.

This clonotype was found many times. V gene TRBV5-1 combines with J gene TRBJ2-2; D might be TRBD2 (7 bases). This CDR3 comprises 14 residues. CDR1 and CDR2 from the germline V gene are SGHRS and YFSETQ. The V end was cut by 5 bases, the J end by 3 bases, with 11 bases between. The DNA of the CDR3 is TGCGCCAGCAGAGGGGGGGCGGACACCGGGGAGCTGTTTTTT. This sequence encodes CASRGGADTGELFF.

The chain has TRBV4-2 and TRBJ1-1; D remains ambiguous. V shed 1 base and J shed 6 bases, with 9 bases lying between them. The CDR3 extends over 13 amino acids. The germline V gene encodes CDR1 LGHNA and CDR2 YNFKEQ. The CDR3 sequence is CASSQGALAEAFF. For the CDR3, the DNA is TGTGCCAGCAGCCAAGGGGCGTTGGCTGAAGCTTTCTTT.

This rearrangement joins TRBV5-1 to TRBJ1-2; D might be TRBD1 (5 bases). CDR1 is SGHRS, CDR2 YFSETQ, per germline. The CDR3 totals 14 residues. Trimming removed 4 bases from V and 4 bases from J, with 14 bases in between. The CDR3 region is CASSPRDGLYGYTF. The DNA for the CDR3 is TGCGCCAGCAGCCCGAGGGACGGCCTCTATGGCTACACCTTC. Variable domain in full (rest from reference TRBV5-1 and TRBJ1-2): KAGVTQTPRYLIKTRGQQVTLSCSPISGHRSVSWYQQTPGQGLQFLFEYFSETQRNKGNFPGRFSGRQFSNSRSEMNVSTLELGDSALYLCASSPRDGLYGYTFGSGTRLTVV.

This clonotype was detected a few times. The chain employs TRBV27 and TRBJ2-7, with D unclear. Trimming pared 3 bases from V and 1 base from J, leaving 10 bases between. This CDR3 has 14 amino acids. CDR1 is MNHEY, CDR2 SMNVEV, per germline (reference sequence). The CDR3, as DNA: TGTGCCAGCAGTTTGGCCAAGATATCCTACGAGCAGTACTTC. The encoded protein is CASSLAKISYEQYF.